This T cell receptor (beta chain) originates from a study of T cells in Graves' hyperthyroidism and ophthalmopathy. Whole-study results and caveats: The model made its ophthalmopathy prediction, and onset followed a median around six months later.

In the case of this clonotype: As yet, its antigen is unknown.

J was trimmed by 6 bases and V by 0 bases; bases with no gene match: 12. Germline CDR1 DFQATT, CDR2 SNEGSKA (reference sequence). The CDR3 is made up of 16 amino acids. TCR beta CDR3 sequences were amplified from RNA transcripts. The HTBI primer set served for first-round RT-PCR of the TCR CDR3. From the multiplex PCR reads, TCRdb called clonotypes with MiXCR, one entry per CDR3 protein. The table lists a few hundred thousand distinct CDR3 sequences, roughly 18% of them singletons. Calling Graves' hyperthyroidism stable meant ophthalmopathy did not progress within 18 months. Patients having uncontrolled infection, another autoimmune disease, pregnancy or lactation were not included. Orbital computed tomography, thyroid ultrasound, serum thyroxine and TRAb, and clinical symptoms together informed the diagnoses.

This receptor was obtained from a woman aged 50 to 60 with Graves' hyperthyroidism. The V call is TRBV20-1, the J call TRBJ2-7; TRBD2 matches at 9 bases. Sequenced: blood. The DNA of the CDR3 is TGCAGTGCTAGAGATTTCGGGACGAGCGGGAGGCTCGAGCAGTACTTC. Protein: CSARDFGTSGRLEQYF.